A single sample gave rise to the 2 T cell receptor beta chains below, sequenced in a study of blood T cells in healthy people across ages. A sample-barcoded 5' primer and a J-beta primer mix were used in a second PCR of about 6 to 12 cycles. A single record per CDR3 protein comes from TCRdb applying MiXCR to the 5' RACE reads. This sample carries hundreds of thousands of distinct CDR3 sequences, roughly 50% of them seen once, and the ten largest clones take roughly a third. Sequencing was performed on blood. These receptors were obtained from a woman aged 55-69 years in good health.

This clonotype was picked up many times. The V and J genes are TRBV7-2 and TRBJ2-1; no clear D gene. CDR3 length equals 11 residues. Germline V gene data show CDR1 as SGHTA and CDR2 as FQGNSA. The V end was cut by 3 bases, the J end by 15 bases, with 12 bases between. The CDR3 sequence is CASSFTFRRFF. CDR3 bases: TGTGCCAGCAGCTTTACGTTCAGGCGGTTCTTC.

The V call is TRBV6-1, the J call TRBJ1-3; unclear D gene. Looked up from germline, CDR1 is MNHNS and CDR2 is SASEGT. The CDR3 sequence is 13 residues long. The V gene lost 10 bases and the J gene lost 4 bases, with 14 bases spanning the gap. Here the CDR3 DNA reads TGTGCCACCGCCTCCCGCTTCGGAAACACCATATATTTT. It translates to CATASRFGNTIYF.